The sequence of this TCR beta chain was determined in a study of OX40 agonist ivuxolimab in advanced cancers. Study at large: Aged roughly 23 to 79 with a mean of 60 years, they were 82.7% male.

Regarding the study as a whole: Some nonresponders additionally presented with little normalized T-cell clonal expansion.

This clone was detected once. Its antigen is as yet unknown. TCRdb's table, derived via immunoSEQ multiplex PCR, lists solely in-frame clones and lacks some. Among roughly 70,000 clones listed, roughly 87% were seen once. This CDR3 is built from 16 residues. V lost 5 bases and J lost 3; bases outside the gene matches: 12. Germline-derived CDR1 and CDR2 are MDHEN and SYDVKM. The chain carries TRBV28 and TRBJ2-7, with TRBD1 matching 8 bases. The sequence derives from an adult with an advanced solid tumor such as melanoma, head and neck, liver or kidney cancer. The source was CD4+ or CD8+ T cells sorted from blood, collected in a trial of the OX40 agonist ivuxolimab. CDR3 DNA sequence: TGTGCCAGCAGTACCCCTGGACAGGGCTCCGACTACGAGCAGTACTTC. It codes for CASSTPGQGSDYEQYF.